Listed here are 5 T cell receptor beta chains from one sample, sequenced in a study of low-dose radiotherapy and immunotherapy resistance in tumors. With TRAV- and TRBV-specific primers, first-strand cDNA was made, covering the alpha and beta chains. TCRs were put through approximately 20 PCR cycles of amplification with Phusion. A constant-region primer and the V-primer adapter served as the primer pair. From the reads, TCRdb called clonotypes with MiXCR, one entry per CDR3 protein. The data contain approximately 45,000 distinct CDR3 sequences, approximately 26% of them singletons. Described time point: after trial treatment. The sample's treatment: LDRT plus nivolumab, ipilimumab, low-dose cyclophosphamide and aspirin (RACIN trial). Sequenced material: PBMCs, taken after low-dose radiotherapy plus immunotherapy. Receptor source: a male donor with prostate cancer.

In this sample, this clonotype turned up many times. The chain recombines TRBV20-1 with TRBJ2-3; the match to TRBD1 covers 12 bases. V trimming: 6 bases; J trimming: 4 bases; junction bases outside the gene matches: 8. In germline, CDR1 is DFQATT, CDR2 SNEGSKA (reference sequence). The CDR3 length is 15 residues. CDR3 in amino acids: CSAMGQGASPDTQYF. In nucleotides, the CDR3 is TGCAGTGCAATGGGACAGGGGGCATCGCCAGATACGCAGTATTTT.

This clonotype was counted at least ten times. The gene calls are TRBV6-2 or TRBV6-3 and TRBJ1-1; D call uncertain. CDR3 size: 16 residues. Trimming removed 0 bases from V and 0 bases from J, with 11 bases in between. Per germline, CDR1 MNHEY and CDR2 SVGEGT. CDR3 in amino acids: CASSYSSARMNTEAFF. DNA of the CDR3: TGTGCCAGCAGTTACTCATCCGCGCGGATGAACACTGAAGCTTTCTTT.

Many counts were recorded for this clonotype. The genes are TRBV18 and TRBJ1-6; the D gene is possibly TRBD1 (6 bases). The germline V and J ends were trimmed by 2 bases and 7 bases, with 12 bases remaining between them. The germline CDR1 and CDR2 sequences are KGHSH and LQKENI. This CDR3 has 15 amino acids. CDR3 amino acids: CASSPIRGQNSPLHF. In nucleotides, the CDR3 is TGTGCCAGCTCACCAATCAGGGGACAAAATTCACCCCTCCACTTT.

The chain's CDR3 is CASKLGGVTYEQYF. The CDR3 nucleotides are TGTGCCAGCAAGCTAGGGGGGGTCACCTACGAGCAGTACTTC. V and J are TRBV6-2 or TRBV6-3 and TRBJ2-7; TRBD2 is a possible D gene (7 bases). From germline, CDR1 is MNHEY and CDR2 SVGEGT. The V end was cut by 7 bases, the J end by 2 bases, with 15 bases between. The CDR3 length is 14 residues.

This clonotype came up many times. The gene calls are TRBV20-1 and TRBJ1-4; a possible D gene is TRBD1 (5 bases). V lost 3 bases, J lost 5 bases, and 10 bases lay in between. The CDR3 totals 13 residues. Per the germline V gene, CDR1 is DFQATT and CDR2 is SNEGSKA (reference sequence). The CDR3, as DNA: TGCAGTGCTAGCGACAGATGGAATGAAAAACTGTTTTTT. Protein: CSASDRWNEKLFF.